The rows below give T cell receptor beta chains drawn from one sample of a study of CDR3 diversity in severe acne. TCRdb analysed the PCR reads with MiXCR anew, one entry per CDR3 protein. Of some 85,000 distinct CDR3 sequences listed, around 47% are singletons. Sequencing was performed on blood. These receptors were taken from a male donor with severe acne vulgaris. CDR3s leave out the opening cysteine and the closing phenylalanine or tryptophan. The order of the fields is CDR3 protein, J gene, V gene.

CDR3: ASSLLRGLYEQY; J: TRBJ2-7; V: TRBV11-2
CDR3: ASRKQGLAGRTQY; J: TRBJ2-5; V: TRBV19
CDR3: ASRLWEENEKLF; J: TRBJ1-4; V: TRBV5-6
CDR3: SVEVSGREDFSYEQY; J: TRBJ2-7; V: TRBV29-1
CDR3: ASSPRTNNEQF; J: TRBJ2-1; V: TRBV5-1
CDR3: ASSYSGAGVEQY; J: TRBJ2-7; V: TRBV6-5
CDR3: ASSFTGMNEQY; J: TRBJ2-7; V: TRBV12-3/TRBV12-4
CDR3: ASSFTSGGPVSQY; J: TRBJ2-3; V: TRBV7-2
CDR3: AISESLYGYT; J: TRBJ1-2; V: TRBV10-3
CDR3: ASSLGTTEAF; J: TRBJ1-1; V: TRBV19
CDR3: ASSLASVEDGGWHEQF; J: TRBJ2-1; V: TRBV5-1
CDR3: SAESGQSSGELF; J: TRBJ2-2; V: TRBV29-1
CDR3: ATSGGKAGGELF; J: TRBJ2-2; V: TRBV24-1
CDR3: ATSDSRGGRGANVLT; J: TRBJ2-6; V: TRBV24-1
CDR3: ASSTVRTSDNEQF; J: TRBJ2-1; V: TRBV27
CDR3: ASSPKAGELF; J: TRBJ2-2; V: TRBV7-3
CDR3: ASSEELAGGFEQF; J: TRBJ2-1; V: TRBV6-1
CDR3: ASSSHGTVGEQY; J: TRBJ2-7; V: TRBV7-6
CDR3: ASSQGRGTQY; J: TRBJ2-3; V: TRBV14
CDR3: ASSEHINNSPLH; J: TRBJ1-6; V: TRBV25-1
CDR3: ASSLMGQNGNQPQH; J: TRBJ1-5; V: TRBV6-5
CDR3: SVAGLAASTDTQY; J: TRBJ2-3; V: TRBV29-1
CDR3: SVESTGTANTYEQY; J: TRBJ2-7; V: TRBV29-1
CDR3: ASSHGQGRETQY; J: TRBJ2-5; V: TRBV7-8
CDR3: ASSWDRGTQPQH; J: TRBJ1-5; V: TRBV11-2
CDR3: ASSDGTGFAGELF; J: TRBJ2-2; V: TRBV2
CDR3: SAHGLAGAETQY; J: TRBJ2-5; V: TRBV20-1
CDR3: ASSSNRDRANEKLF; J: TRBJ1-4; V: TRBV11-2
CDR3: ASSPDGGYYGYT; J: TRBJ1-2; V: TRBV5-6
CDR3: ASSLVLLAGQETQY; J: TRBJ2-5; V: TRBV7-9
CDR3: ASSLGRTSFYEQY; J: TRBJ2-7; V: TRBV7-8
CDR3: ASSLPEGARGNQPQH; J: TRBJ1-5; V: TRBV7-9
CDR3: AREGQASYGYT; J: TRBJ1-2; V: TRBV2
CDR3: ASSRMNTEAF; J: TRBJ1-1; V: TRBV7-9
CDR3: ASRGTMDTEAF; J: TRBJ1-1; V: TRBV12-3/TRBV12-4
CDR3: ASSVEGVTATDTQY; J: TRBJ2-3; V: TRBV9
CDR3: ATSDYSGKGYEQY; J: TRBJ2-7; V: TRBV24-1
CDR3: ASSPDEGGANVLT; J: TRBJ2-6; V: TRBV9
CDR3: ATSRVIQPYQETQY; J: TRBJ2-5; V: TRBV15
CDR3: ASSHDLLAQPQH; J: TRBJ1-5; V: TRBV12-3/TRBV12-4
CDR3: SVAERGYGYTEAF; J: TRBJ1-1; V: TRBV20-1
CDR3: SVVFFRGMNTEAF; J: TRBJ1-1; V: TRBV29-1
CDR3: ASSQVGGSSGNTIY; J: TRBJ1-3; V: TRBV5-6
CDR3: ASSMDRGPHQPQH; J: TRBJ1-5; V: TRBV5-6
CDR3: ASSLGLGGVLSADTQY; J: TRBJ2-3; V: TRBV7-2
CDR3: ASSPIGGEMGTEAF; J: TRBJ1-1; V: TRBV3-1
CDR3: ASSLELGAYETQY; J: TRBJ2-5; V: TRBV11-2